These T cell receptor beta chains were read from a single sample in a study of beta chain features in type 1 diabetes. Assay used: immunoSEQ multiplex PCR; TCRdb lists only in-frame clones, some missing. This table holds 600,000 to 650,000 clones, about 16% found once. The sample consisted of naive CD4+ T cells from blood. These receptors were obtained from a man aged 18 to 29 in good health. The CDR3 runs from the conserved cysteine through the conserved F or W. A D gene is named only where the DNA matches it firmly. Clone size appears in some rows only: once, few, many, or a class for an expanded clone.

J gene: TRBJ2-7; clone size: NA; V gene: TRBV21-1; D gene: NA; CDR3 DNA: TGTGCCAGCAGTCGAGAGGGGGGCAACGAGCAGTACTTC; CDR3 protein: CASSREGGNEQYF
J gene: TRBJ2-3; clone size: few; V gene: TRBV7-2; D gene: NA; CDR3 DNA: TGTGCCAGCAGCTTAGAGGGGAGTTACACAGATACGCAGTATTTT; CDR3 protein: CASSLEGSYTDTQYF
J gene: TRBJ2-7; clone size: NA; V gene: TRBV11-2; D gene: TRBD1; CDR3 DNA: TGTGCCAGCAGCTTACCTACGACAGGGGGCTACGAGCAGTACTTC; CDR3 protein: CASSLPTTGGYEQYF
J gene: TRBJ2-7; clone size: few; V gene: TRBV25-1; D gene: NA; CDR3 DNA: TGTGCCAGCAGTCGGACGGCCAGCTCCTACGAGCAGTACTTC; CDR3 protein: CASSRTASSYEQYF
J gene: TRBJ2-4; clone size: NA; V gene: TRBV5-4; D gene: NA; CDR3 DNA: TGTGCCAGCAGCTTGGCTCAGAACAGAAACATTCAGTACTTC; CDR3 protein: CASSLAQNRNIQYF
J gene: TRBJ2-2; clone size: NA; V gene: TRBV5-4; D gene: NA; CDR3 DNA: TGTGCCAGCAGCCGGGGTTCAGGGCGGACCGGGGAGCTGTTTTTT; CDR3 protein: CASSRGSGRTGELFF
J gene: TRBJ1-4; clone size: NA; V gene: TRBV6-5; D gene: NA; CDR3 DNA: TGTGCCAGCAGCCAGACGGTCAGGGATAATGAAAAACTGTTTTTT; CDR3 protein: CASSQTVRDNEKLFF
J gene: TRBJ2-2; clone size: NA; V gene: TRBV28; D gene: TRBD1; CDR3 DNA: TGTGCCAGCAGTATCAGGGGGCCGTCCGGGGAGCTGTTTTTT; CDR3 protein: CASSIRGPSGELFF
J gene: TRBJ1-5; clone size: NA; V gene: TRBV2; D gene: TRBD1; CDR3 DNA: TGTGCCAGCAGTGTTCGACAGGGGGGGAATCAGCCCCAGCATTTT; CDR3 protein: CASSVRQGGNQPQHF
J gene: TRBJ2-2; clone size: few; V gene: TRBV7-9; D gene: NA; CDR3 DNA: TGTGCCAGCAGGCCGACAGCGACCGGGGAGCTGTTTTTT; CDR3 protein: CASRPTATGELFF
J gene: TRBJ2-1; clone size: NA; V gene: TRBV2; D gene: NA; CDR3 DNA: TGTGCCAGCACACGGATCCTAACTTACAATGAGCAGTTCTTC; CDR3 protein: CASTRILTYNEQFF
J gene: TRBJ2-1; clone size: few; V gene: TRBV7-9; D gene: NA; CDR3 DNA: TGTGCCAGCAGCTTAGCCCCAGGCACCTACAATGAGCAGTTCTTC; CDR3 protein: CASSLAPGTYNEQFF
J gene: TRBJ2-7; clone size: few; V gene: TRBV27; D gene: TRBD2; CDR3 DNA: TGTGCCAGCAGTCCGCAGACTAGCGGGAGCTACGAGCAGTACTTC; CDR3 protein: CASSPQTSGSYEQYF
J gene: TRBJ1-4; clone size: NA; V gene: TRBV7-2; D gene: TRBD1; CDR3 DNA: TGTGCCAGCAGCACAGGGGGGGGGACTAATGAAAAACTGTTTTTT; CDR3 protein: CASSTGGGTNEKLFF
J gene: TRBJ2-1; clone size: NA; V gene: TRBV18; D gene: NA; CDR3 DNA: TGTGCCAGCTCACCCCGCAATGAGCAGTTCTTC; CDR3 protein: CASSPRNEQFF
J gene: TRBJ1-3; clone size: few; V gene: TRBV7-9; D gene: NA; CDR3 DNA: TGTGCCAGCAGCACCCGAGGCGGGAGGCCTACCTCTGGAAACACCATATATTTT; CDR3 protein: CASSTRGGRPTSGNTIYF
J gene: TRBJ2-3; clone size: NA; V gene: TRBV7-3; D gene: NA; CDR3 DNA: TGTGCCAGCAGTTTTACAGGCAGGGATACGCAGTATTTT; CDR3 protein: CASSFTGRDTQYF
J gene: TRBJ2-7; clone size: NA; V gene: TRBV5-1; D gene: NA; CDR3 DNA: TGCGCCAGCAGCTTGGCCTTCAACGAGCAGTACTTC; CDR3 protein: CASSLAFNEQYF
J gene: TRBJ2-1; clone size: NA; V gene: TRBV5-1; D gene: NA; CDR3 DNA: TGCGCCAGCAGCTTGGGTCGGGACTTCATGTCTAGAAATGAGCAGTTCTTC; CDR3 protein: CASSLGRDFMSRNEQFF
J gene: TRBJ2-5; clone size: few; V gene: TRBV28; D gene: NA; CDR3 DNA: TGTGCCAGCAACCCCCCTGGAGAGACCCAGTACTTC; CDR3 protein: CASNPPGETQYF
J gene: TRBJ2-6; clone size: NA; V gene: TRBV27; D gene: TRBD1; CDR3 DNA: TGTGCCAGCAGTATAGAAAACAGGGGGCCTGGGGCCAACGTCCTGACTTTC; CDR3 protein: CASSIENRGPGANVLTF
J gene: TRBJ2-7; clone size: NA; V gene: TRBV10-3; D gene: NA; CDR3 DNA: TGTGCCATCAGGTCAGCTAGGGGCTCCTACGAGCAGTACTTC; CDR3 protein: CAIRSARGSYEQYF
J gene: TRBJ2-7; clone size: few; V gene: TRBV11-2; D gene: TRBD1; CDR3 DNA: TGTGCCAGCAGACGGACAGGGGGCATTAAGGGCTACGAGCAGTACTTC; CDR3 protein: CASRRTGGIKGYEQYF
J gene: TRBJ2-5; clone size: NA; V gene: TRBV11-2; D gene: NA; CDR3 DNA: TGTGCCAGCCGTGCCCTTGTTAAGGAGACCCAGTACTTC; CDR3 protein: CASRALVKETQYF
J gene: TRBJ2-2; clone size: few; V gene: TRBV28; D gene: NA; CDR3 DNA: TGTGCCAGCAGTTTCCGGGGATACACCGGGGAGCTGTTTTTT; CDR3 protein: CASSFRGYTGELFF
J gene: TRBJ2-6; clone size: NA; V gene: TRBV27; D gene: NA; CDR3 DNA: TGTGCCAGCAGTTTGGGGGCTACTGGGGCCAACGTCCTGACTTTC; CDR3 protein: CASSLGATGANVLTF
J gene: TRBJ2-7; clone size: few; V gene: TRBV7-7; D gene: TRBD2; CDR3 DNA: TGTGCTAGCAGCCCTCGACTAGCGGGGTTTTACGAGCAGTACTTC; CDR3 protein: CASSPRLAGFYEQYF
J gene: TRBJ2-3; clone size: few; V gene: TRBV7-2; D gene: NA; CDR3 DNA: TGTGCCAGCAGTTTAAACGCAGATACGCAGTATTTT; CDR3 protein: CASSLNADTQYF
J gene: TRBJ1-2; clone size: NA; V gene: TRBV28; D gene: NA; CDR3 DNA: TGTGCCAGCAGTGAAACAGGACGGGACGGCTACACCTTC; CDR3 protein: CASSETGRDGYTF
J gene: TRBJ2-7; clone size: NA; V gene: TRBV5-1; D gene: NA; CDR3 DNA: TGCGCCAGCACAGAGACAGCCTCCCCCTACGAGCAGTACTTC; CDR3 protein: CASTETASPYEQYF
J gene: TRBJ1-1; clone size: NA; V gene: TRBV5-1; D gene: TRBD1; CDR3 DNA: TGCGCCAGCAGTCCCGGACAGGTGGAGCGCACTGAAGCTTTCTTT; CDR3 protein: CASSPGQVERTEAFF
J gene: TRBJ1-2; clone size: few; V gene: TRBV6-5; D gene: TRBD1; CDR3 DNA: TGTGCCAGCAGCTACAGGGGGCGCAACTATGGCTACACCTTC; CDR3 protein: CASSYRGRNYGYTF
J gene: TRBJ2-7; clone size: NA; V gene: TRBV18; D gene: TRBD1; CDR3 DNA: TGTGCCAGCTCACCTGACAGGGGCCCGGGAGTGGAGCAGTACTTC; CDR3 protein: CASSPDRGPGVEQYF
J gene: TRBJ1-5; clone size: NA; V gene: TRBV9; D gene: NA; CDR3 DNA: TGTGCCAGCAGCGTCGGTCGCAATCAGCCCCAGCATTTT; CDR3 protein: CASSVGRNQPQHF
J gene: TRBJ1-1; clone size: NA; V gene: TRBV7-3; D gene: NA; CDR3 DNA: TGTGCCAGCAGTCCCGCCGCAGGGAGACGCACTGAAGCTTTCTTT; CDR3 protein: CASSPAAGRRTEAFF
J gene: TRBJ2-2; clone size: NA; V gene: TRBV7-9; D gene: NA; CDR3 DNA: TGTGCCAGCAGCAAAGTCTTGCCTACCGGGGAGCTGTTTTTT; CDR3 protein: CASSKVLPTGELFF
J gene: TRBJ1-1; clone size: few; V gene: TRBV29-1; D gene: NA; CDR3 DNA: TGCAGCGCCACATCCAGGAGGTATGGGACTGAAGCTTTCTTT; CDR3 protein: CSATSRRYGTEAFF
J gene: TRBJ1-2; clone size: few; V gene: TRBV30; D gene: TRBD1; CDR3 DNA: TGTGCCTGGACGGCAGGGGGCGCCGCGGGTGGCTACACCTTC; CDR3 protein: CAWTAGGAAGGYTF
J gene: TRBJ1-5; clone size: NA; V gene: TRBV7-9; D gene: NA; CDR3 DNA: TGTGCCAGCAGCCCCGGACAACAGCCCCAGCATTTT; CDR3 protein: CASSPGQQPQHF